Below, 32 T cell receptor beta chains from the same sample are listed, as sequenced in a study of identical twins. MiXCR, run by TCRdb on the 5' RACE reads, gives a single entry per CDR3 protein. The profile covers 420,000 or so distinct CDR3 sequences, with less than 20% appearing a single time and approximately 12% taken by the ten largest. The sample taken for sequencing was naive T cells sorted from blood. These receptors all come from a man aged 50-59 years in good health.

This clonotype has a handful of counts. The gene calls are TRBV6-1 and TRBJ1-5; D is uncertain. Germline CDR1 is MNHNS and CDR2 is SASEGT. V gave up 6 bases and J gave up 0 bases, with 15 bases separating them. This CDR3 comprises 16 residues. The CDR3: CASSPGVPYSNQPQHF. The CDR3 DNA follows: TGTGCCAGCAGCCCCGGAGTCCCTTATAGCAATCAGCCCCAGCATTTT.

There are many counts of this clonotype. The chain employs TRBV28 and TRBJ2-7, with 12 positions matching TRBD1. The ends lost 4 bases at V and 5 bases at J; junction bases unmatched: 6. Germline V gene lookup returns CDR1 MDHEN and CDR2 SYDVKM. The CDR3 is 15 residues long. The CDR3: CASSSSGTGGHEQYF. The CDR3 DNA reads as TGTGCCAGCAGTTCGTCCGGGACAGGGGGCCACGAGCAGTACTTC.

The chain employs TRBV7-9 and TRBJ2-1, with D perhaps matching TRBD1 (6 bases). This CDR3 contains 16 residues. Trimming took off 8 bases at V and 0 bases at J, with 17 bases between the two ends. CDR1 is SEHNR, CDR2 FQNEAQ, per germline (reference sequence). The CDR3 coding sequence is TGTGCCAGCCTTCCAATTCAGGGGAGCTCCTACAATGAGCAGTTCTTC. This gives the protein CASLPIQGSSYNEQFF.

This clonotype was observed a few times. The J gene is TRBJ2-1, the V gene TRBV6-2 or TRBV6-3; 8 nucleotides match TRBD1. The CDR3 sequence is 18 residues long. V was clipped by 2 bases and J by 2 bases; unmatched bases: 11. Germline V lookup: CDR1 MNHEY, CDR2 SVGEGT. CDR3: CASSYPSPGTGPYNEQFF. The DNA of the CDR3 is TGTGCCAGCAGTTACCCATCCCCCGGGACAGGCCCCTACAATGAGCAGTTCTTC.

This clonotype appeared a few times. V is TRBV28 and J is TRBJ2-5, with TRBD2 identical over 9 bases. Germline V gene lookup returns CDR1 MDHEN and CDR2 SYDVKM. Trimming removed 8 bases from V and 0 bases from J; junction bases left unmatched: 13. The CDR3 consists of 17 residues. The CDR3, as DNA: TGTGCCAGCGTGCGGGGGGGTAGGGCTTGGTACCAAGAGACCCAGTACTTC. This codes for CASVRGGRAWYQETQYF. Drawing the rest from reference TRBV28 and TRBJ2-5, the complete variable domain is DVKVTQSSRYLVKRTGEKVFLECVQDMDHENMFWYRQDPGLGLRLIYFSYDVKMKEKGDIPEGYSVSREKKERFSLILESASTNQTSMYLCASVRGGRAWYQETQYFGPGTRLLVL.

This clonotype turned up a few times. The chain is built from TRBV18 and TRBJ2-7, with D possibly being TRBD2 (6 bases). The CDR3 has 14 residues. Per the germline V gene, CDR1 is KGHSH and CDR2 is LQKENI. V lost 6 bases to trimming and J lost 2 bases, with 14 bases between them. CDR3 loop: CASSEKGLAYEQYF. CDR3 DNA sequence: TGTGCCAGCTCCGAAAAGGGACTGGCCTACGAGCAGTACTTC.

The CDR3: CSAGTGLSNQPQHF. CDR3 in DNA: TGCAGTGCCGGGACAGGTTTAAGCAATCAGCCCCAGCATTTT. The V and J genes are TRBV20-1 and TRBJ1-5, with 8 bases lining up with TRBD1. Germline loops: CDR1 DFQATT, CDR2 SNEGSKA (reference sequence). The CDR3 has 14 amino acids. Trimming took 6 bases from V and 1 from J; bases not matched to a gene: 5.

This clonotype appeared a few times. The rearrangement joins TRBV28 to TRBJ2-6; tentatively, D is TRBD1 or TRBD2 (5 bases each). The V end lost 4 bases, the J end lost 1 base, and 14 bases lay between the germline ends. The CDR3 runs 17 residues. Germline CDR1 reads MDHEN; CDR2 reads SYDVKM. DNA for the CDR3: TGTGCCAGCAGTTCAGAGGGATCAGGGTCTGGGGCCAACGTCCTGACTTTC. This translates into CASSSEGSGSGANVLTF.

The chain links TRBV4-2 to TRBJ2-1; the match to TRBD2 covers 7 bases. Germline V gene lookup returns CDR1 LGHNA and CDR2 YNFKEQ. The length of the CDR3 is 17 residues. The junction had 8 bases not matched to a gene; V was cut back by 3 bases and J by 0 bases. CDR3 residues: CASSHGTGGRSYNEQFF. The CDR3 nucleotides are TGTGCCAGCAGCCATGGGACGGGGGGTCGCTCCTACAATGAGCAGTTCTTC.

This clonotype has a count of ten or more. The rearrangement uses TRBV6-5 and TRBJ2-7; D perhaps matches TRBD2 (6 bases). The CDR3 totals 17 residues. Trimming took 3 bases from V and 2 from J, leaving 20 bases between them. Germline loops: CDR1 MNHEY, CDR2 SVGAGI. CDR3 sequence: CASSYPLLAGKTYEQYF. The CDR3 DNA reads TGTGCCAGCAGTTATCCCCTACTGGCGGGAAAAACCTACGAGCAGTACTTC.

This clonotype was seen many times. The chain recombines TRBV20-1 with TRBJ2-2; tentative D call: TRBD1 (5 bases). The CDR3 totals 14 residues. The germline V and J ends were trimmed by 6 bases and 2 bases, with 13 bases remaining between them. Per germline, CDR1 DFQATT and CDR2 SNEGSKA (reference sequence). This CDR3 is CSAPGSGNTGELFF. The CDR3 DNA sequence: TGCAGTGCGCCAGGGTCAGGAAACACCGGGGAGCTGTTTTTT.

The rearrangement uses TRBV4-3 and TRBJ2-1; D call uncertain. This CDR3 has 15 residues. Trimming left V 1 base short and J 1 base short, with 8 bases between. CDR1 and CDR2 (germline): LGHNA, YSLEER. The DNA of the CDR3 is TGCGCCAGCAGCCAAGTAGTGGGATCCTACAATGAGCAGTTCTTC. Its translation is CASSQVVGSYNEQFF.

The sample holds a few counts of this clonotype. The chain links TRBV6-2 or TRBV6-3 to TRBJ2-6, with a weak D call TRBD1 (5 bases). Germline assignment: CDR1 MNHEY and CDR2 SVGEGT. The germline V and J ends were trimmed by 5 bases and 0 bases, with 11 bases remaining between them. CDR3 size: 16 residues. Written as DNA, the CDR3 is TGTGCCAGCAGTCCCAGACAGACCTCTGGGGCCAACGTCCTGACTTTC. It specifies CASSPRQTSGANVLTF.

The chain combines TRBV4-3 with TRBJ1-1; D is unresolved. The germline CDR1 and CDR2 sequences are LGHNA and YSLEER. This CDR3 has 18 amino acids. V was clipped by 5 bases and J by 0 bases, with 22 bases between them. The CDR3 DNA is TGCGCCAGCAGCTCCAATCTCAGAAGGTCCGTAATGAACACTGAAGCTTTCTTT. Protein: CASSSNLRRSVMNTEAFF.

The chain employs TRBV20-1 and TRBJ2-5; 7 bases fit TRBD1. With 5 bases clipped from V and 1 base from J, the junction kept 10 bases outside the gene matches. Germline-derived CDR1 and CDR2 are DFQATT and SNEGSKA (reference sequence). This CDR3 is built from 15 residues. Written as DNA, the CDR3 is TGCAGTGCTCCCAGGACAGGACTGCCCCAAGAGACCCAGTACTTC. Amino acids: CSAPRTGLPQETQYF.

This sequence joins TRBV10-3 and TRBJ2-1; 13 nucleotides agree with TRBD2. The germline V gene has CDR1 ENHRY and CDR2 SYGVKD. The V and J ends lost 1 base and 5 bases, in that order; junction bases with no gene match: 2. This CDR3 spans 16 amino acids. CDR3 nucleotides: TGTGCCATCAGTGAGTGGGGGACTAGCGGGAACAATGAGCAGTTCTTC. Translated: CAISEWGTSGNNEQFF.

There are many counts of this clonotype. The gene calls are TRBV7-2 and TRBJ1-5; D is unclear. The CDR3 has 14 residues. V was cut by 1 base and J by 7 bases, with 11 bases left in between. CDR1 is SGHTA, CDR2 FQGNSA, per germline. CDR3 sequence reads: CASSLGGWTQPQHF. CDR3 nucleotides: TGTGCCAGCAGCTTAGGAGGCTGGACCCAGCCCCAGCATTTT.

This clonotype was counted only a few times. V and J are TRBV6-1 and TRBJ2-7; TRBD2 aligns across 7 bases. Germline loops: CDR1 MNHNS, CDR2 SASEGT. The CDR3 spans 15 residues. V was pared by 5 bases and J by 3 bases, with 10 bases of the junction left unmatched. The CDR3 coding sequence is TGTGCCAGCAGTCTCCGGGAGGCCTCTATCTACGAGCAGTACTTC. It yields the protein CASSLREASIYEQYF.

Worth noting for this clonotype: A junction end diverges from the germline sequence, so it may reflect a read error. This sequence joins TRBV6-1 and TRBJ1-5; D is possibly TRBD1 (5 bases). Germline-derived CDR1 and CDR2 are MNHNS and SASEGT. The CDR3 length is 14 residues. CDR3 in amino acids: CAGSGQGPHQPQHF. As DNA, the CDR3 is TGTGCCGGCAGTGGACAAGGTCCTCATCAGCCCCAGCATTTT.

The V call is TRBV12-3 or TRBV12-4, the J call TRBJ1-2; D unclear. V lost 6 bases and J lost 0, with 8 bases in between. This CDR3 region has 13 residues. CDR3 residues: CASSQTPNYGYTF. The CDR3 DNA reads TGTGCCAGCAGCCAGACACCTAACTATGGCTACACCTTC.

The DNA for the CDR3 is TGTGCCAGCAGTTCGTCGGCTGGGGGGTTTGGTGAAAAACTGTTTTTT. It translates to CASSSSAGGFGEKLFF. The genes are TRBV6-5 and TRBJ1-4, with TRBD1 as a possible D gene (5 bases). Germline V gene data show CDR1 as MNHEY and CDR2 as SVGAGI. The CDR3 contains 16 residues. V dropped 4 bases and J dropped 7 bases, with 19 bases sitting between them.

This clonotype was seen a handful of times. This rearrangement joins TRBV6-1 to TRBJ2-1, with 8 bases that match TRBD2. CDR3 length equals 15 residues. The germline CDR1 and CDR2 sequences are MNHNS and SASEGT. The V segment lost 4 bases and the J segment 8 bases; nucleotides outside the gene matches: 10. The CDR3 nucleotides read TGTGCCAGCAGTGGGGCCCTCGGGGGGGCCTATGAGCAGTTCTTC. It codes for CASSGALGGAYEQFF.

This chain joins TRBV20-1 and TRBJ2-7, with TRBD2 matching 14 bases. Germline loops: CDR1 DFQATT, CDR2 SNEGSKA (reference sequence). The V segment lost 2 bases and the J segment 9 bases; nucleotides outside the gene matches: 9. This CDR3 is 15 amino acids long. CDR3 loop: CSARTGTSGRRAQYF. The DNA of the CDR3 is TGCAGTGCTAGAACCGGGACTAGCGGGAGAAGGGCGCAGTACTTC.

The table lists this clonotype with a few counts. The chain carries TRBV7-2 and TRBJ2-1, with a weak D call TRBD2 (5 bases). V was cut by 2 bases and J by 1 base, with 9 bases left in between. Germline V gene lookup returns CDR1 SGHTA and CDR2 FQGNSA. CDR3 length: 15 amino acids. The DNA of the CDR3 is TGTGCCAGCAGCTTAACGACGGGGTCCTACAATGAGCAGTTCTTC. This translates into CASSLTTGSYNEQFF. The full variable domain, rest sourced from reference TRBV7-2 and TRBJ2-1, is GAGVSQSPSNKVTEKGKDVELRCDPISGHTALYWYRQSLGQGLEFLIYFQGNSAPDKSGLPSDRFSAERTGGSVSTLTIQRTQQEDSAVYLCASSLTTGSYNEQFFGPGTRLTVL.

The chain combines TRBV7-2 with TRBJ2-7; TRBD2 matches 8 bases. V dropped 2 bases and J dropped 5; count of bases not matched to a gene: 5. The germline CDR1 and CDR2 sequences are SGHTA and FQGNSA. The CDR3 loop spans 14 amino acids. The CDR3 bases are TGTGCCAGCAGCTTATTTGGGACTAGGGACGAGCAGTACTTC. It codes for CASSLFGTRDEQYF. Full variable domain (rest looked up from reference TRBV7-2 and TRBJ2-7): GAGVSQSPSNKVTEKGKDVELRCDPISGHTALYWYRQSLGQGLEFLIYFQGNSAPDKSGLPSDRFSAERTGGSVSTLTIQRTQQEDSAVYLCASSLFGTRDEQYFGPGTRLTVT.

This clonotype was detected only a few times. The chain carries TRBV6-2 or TRBV6-3 and TRBJ1-5; 8 bases align to TRBD1. This CDR3 spans 14 amino acids. V gave up 7 bases and J gave up 1 base; unmatched junction bases: 3. CDR1 and CDR2 (germline): MNHEY, SVGEGT. The CDR3 DNA sequence: TGTGCCAGCAAACGGGACAGGAGCAATCAGCCCCAGCATTTT. Translating it yields CASKRDRSNQPQHF.

In the case of this clonotype: A junction end diverges from the germline sequence, so it may reflect a read error. The rearrangement uses TRBV11-2 and TRBJ2-7; no reliable D call. The CDR3 has 8 amino acids. Germline values: CDR1 SGHAT, CDR2 FQNNGV. The CDR3 DNA is TGTGCCAGCAGCCTCCGAGAATTC. This encodes CASSLREF.

This clonotype appeared many times. J is TRBJ2-3 and V is TRBV7-2; D is uncertain. CDR1 is SGHTA, CDR2 FQGNSA, per germline. The CDR3 sequence is 15 residues long. The V end was cut by 1 base, the J end by 1 base, with 9 bases between. The CDR3 DNA reads as TGTGCCAGCAGCTTAGGGGTCTACCGCACAGATACGCAGTATTTT. Amino acid sequence: CASSLGVYRTDTQYF.

This clonotype was picked up many times. This chain links TRBV20-1 with TRBJ2-1; 15 bases fit TRBD2. The CDR3 runs 17 residues. CDR1 and CDR2 from the germline V gene are DFQATT and SNEGSKA (reference sequence). V lost 0 bases and J lost 9; bases outside the gene matches: 9. As DNA, the CDR3 is TGCAGTGCTAGAGATCTAGGACTAGCGGGAGGGCCTGGTGAGCAGTTCTTC. Residues: CSARDLGLAGGPGEQFF.

This clonotype was observed a few times. The chain employs TRBV5-5 and TRBJ1-5; a possible D gene is TRBD1 (6 bases). The CDR3 loop spans 13 amino acids. Germline V gene lookup returns CDR1 SGHKS and CDR2 YYEKEE (reference sequence). Trimming took off 3 bases at V and 5 bases at J, with 9 bases between the two ends. This CDR3 reads CASSWGADQPQHF. CDR3 nucleotide sequence: TGTGCCAGCAGCTGGGGGGCAGATCAGCCCCAGCATTTT.

The sample holds a few counts of this clonotype. The rearrangement links TRBV6-2 or TRBV6-3 to TRBJ1-5; TRBD1 matches 7 bases. CDR3 size: 15 residues. With V trimmed by 7 bases and J by 5 bases, 11 bases remained unmatched. Germline V gives CDR1 MNHEY, CDR2 SVGEGT. The CDR3, as DNA: TGTGCCAGCACCGACTTTGAGGGGGCGGATCAGCCCCAGCATTTT. Translation: CASTDFEGADQPQHF.

The J gene is TRBJ1-2, the V gene TRBV24-1; D unclear. The germline V gene has CDR1 KGHDR and CDR2 SFDVKD. The V gene lost 1 base and the J gene lost 4 bases, with 9 bases spanning the gap. The CDR3 consists of 14 residues. The CDR3 DNA is TGTGCCACCAGTGATTTCGAGCTGAGCTATGGCTACACCTTC. This codes for CATSDFELSYGYTF.